This TCR beta chain was documented in a study of blood T cell repertoires in COVID-19. On the study more broadly: The study drew acute and convalescent COVID-19 samples from the United States, Italy and Spain.

Data came from immunoSEQ multiplex PCR; TCRdb stores just in-frame clones and leaves some out. The sample gives some 220,000 clones, about 83% of which show up once; roughly 1.3% is in the top ten. Seattle's enrolled individuals joined amid active infection and were then monitored longitudinally. The CDR3 sequence is 15 residues long. Germline CDR1 and CDR2: SGHKS and YYEKEE (reference sequence). The junction had 7 bases not matched to a gene; V was cut back by 4 bases and J by 8 bases. Sequencing input: peripheral blood. This clonotype was sampled from a woman aged 25 to 39 with COVID-19, enrolled during active disease. The chain links TRBV5-5 to TRBJ2-1; 12 nucleotides match TRBD1. DNA for the CDR3: TGTGCCAGCAGCCCCTGGGACAGGGGGCGAGATGAGCAGTTCTTC. Encoded protein: CASSPWDRGRDEQFF. Complete variable domain (other parts from reference TRBV5-5 and TRBJ2-1): DAGVTQSPTHLIKTRGQQVTLRCSPISGHKSVSWYQQVLGQGPQFIFQYYEKEERGRGNFPDRFSARQFPNYSSELNVNALLLGDSALYLCASSPWDRGRDEQFFGPGTRLTVL.